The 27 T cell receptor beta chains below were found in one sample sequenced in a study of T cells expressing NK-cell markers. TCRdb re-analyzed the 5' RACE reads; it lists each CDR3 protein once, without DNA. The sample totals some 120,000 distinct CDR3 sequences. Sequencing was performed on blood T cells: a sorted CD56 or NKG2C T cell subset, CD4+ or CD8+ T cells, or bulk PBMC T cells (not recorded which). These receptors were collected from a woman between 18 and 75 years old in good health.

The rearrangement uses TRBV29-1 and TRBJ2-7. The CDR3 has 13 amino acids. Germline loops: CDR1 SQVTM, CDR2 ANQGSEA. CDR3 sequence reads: CSVEFPSSYEQYF.

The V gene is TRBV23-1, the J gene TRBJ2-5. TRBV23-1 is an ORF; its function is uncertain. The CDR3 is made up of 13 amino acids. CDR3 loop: CASSQSVQETQYF.

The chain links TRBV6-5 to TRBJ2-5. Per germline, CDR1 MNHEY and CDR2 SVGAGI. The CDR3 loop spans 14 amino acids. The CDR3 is CASSYSILQETQYF.

The CDR3 loop reads CASSLGSTLGGYTF. This chain uses TRBV5-6 with TRBJ1-2; the TCRdb D gene call, TRBD1, has no DNA to confirm it. Germline V lookup: CDR1 SGHDT, CDR2 YYEEEE. The CDR3 spans 14 residues.

The CDR3 protein is CASSPQVSSYNEQFF. This chain joins TRBV5-4 and TRBJ2-1. CDR3 size: 15 residues. CDR1 and CDR2 from the germline V gene are SGHNT and YYREEE (reference sequence).

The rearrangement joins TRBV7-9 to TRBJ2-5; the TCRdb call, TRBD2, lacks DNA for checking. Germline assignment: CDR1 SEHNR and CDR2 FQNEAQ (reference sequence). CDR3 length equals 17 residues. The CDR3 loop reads CASSLTTSGEAQETQYF.

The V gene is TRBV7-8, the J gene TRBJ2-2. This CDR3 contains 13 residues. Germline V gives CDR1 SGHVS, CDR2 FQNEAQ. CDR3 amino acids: CASSLSLAGELFF.

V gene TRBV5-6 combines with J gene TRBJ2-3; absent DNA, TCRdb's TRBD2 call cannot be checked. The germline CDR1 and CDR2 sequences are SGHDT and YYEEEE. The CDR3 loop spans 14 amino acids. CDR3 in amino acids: CASSFSTSEDTQYF.

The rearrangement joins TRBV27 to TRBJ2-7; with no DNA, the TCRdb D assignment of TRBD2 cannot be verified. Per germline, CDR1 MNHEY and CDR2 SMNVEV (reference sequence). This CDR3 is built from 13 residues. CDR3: CASSPPGAYEQYF.

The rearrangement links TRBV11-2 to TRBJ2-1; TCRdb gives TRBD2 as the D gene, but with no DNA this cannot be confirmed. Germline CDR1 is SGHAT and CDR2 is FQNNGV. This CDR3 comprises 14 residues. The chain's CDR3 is CASSLRAGYNEQFF.

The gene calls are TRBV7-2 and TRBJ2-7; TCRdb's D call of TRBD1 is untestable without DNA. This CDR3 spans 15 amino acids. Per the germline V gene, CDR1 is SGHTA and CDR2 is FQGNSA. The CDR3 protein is CASSLAVPGGVEQSF.

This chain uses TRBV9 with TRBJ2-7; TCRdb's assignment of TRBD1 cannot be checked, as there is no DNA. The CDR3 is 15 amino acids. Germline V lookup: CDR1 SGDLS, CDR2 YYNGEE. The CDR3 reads CASSLFSGTAYEQYF.

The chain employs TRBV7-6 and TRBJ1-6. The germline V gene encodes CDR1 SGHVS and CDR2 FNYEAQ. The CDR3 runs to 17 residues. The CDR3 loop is CASSLGVPSSYNSPLHF.

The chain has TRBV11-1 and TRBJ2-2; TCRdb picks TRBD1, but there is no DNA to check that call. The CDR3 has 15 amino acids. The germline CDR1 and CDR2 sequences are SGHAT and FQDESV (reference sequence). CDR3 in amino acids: CASSLRGQVTGELFF.

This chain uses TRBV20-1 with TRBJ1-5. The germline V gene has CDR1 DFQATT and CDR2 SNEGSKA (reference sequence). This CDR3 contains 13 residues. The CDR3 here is CSAPNRGNQPQHF.

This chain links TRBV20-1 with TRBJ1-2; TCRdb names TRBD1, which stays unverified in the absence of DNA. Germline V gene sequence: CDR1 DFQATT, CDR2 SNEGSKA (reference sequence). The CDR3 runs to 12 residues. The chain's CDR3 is CSARTGGYGYTF.

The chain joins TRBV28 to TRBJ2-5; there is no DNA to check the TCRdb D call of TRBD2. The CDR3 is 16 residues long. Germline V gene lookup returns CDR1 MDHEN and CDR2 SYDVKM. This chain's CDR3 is CASSFMESPQQETQYF.

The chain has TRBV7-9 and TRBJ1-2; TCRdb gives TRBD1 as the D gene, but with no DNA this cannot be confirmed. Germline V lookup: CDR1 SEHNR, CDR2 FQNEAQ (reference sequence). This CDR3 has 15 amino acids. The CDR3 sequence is CASSLGQGAFLGYTF.

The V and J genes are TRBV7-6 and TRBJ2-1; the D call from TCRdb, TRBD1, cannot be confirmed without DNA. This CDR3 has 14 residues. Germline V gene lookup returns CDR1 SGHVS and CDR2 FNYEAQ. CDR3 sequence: CASSFGPGRDEQFF. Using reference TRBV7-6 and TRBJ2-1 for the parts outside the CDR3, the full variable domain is GAGVSQSPRYKVTKRGQDVALRCDPISGHVSLYWYRQALGQGPEFLTYFNYEAQQDKSGLPNDRFSAERPEGSISTLTIQRTEQRDSAMYRCASSFGPGRDEQFFGPGTRLTVL.

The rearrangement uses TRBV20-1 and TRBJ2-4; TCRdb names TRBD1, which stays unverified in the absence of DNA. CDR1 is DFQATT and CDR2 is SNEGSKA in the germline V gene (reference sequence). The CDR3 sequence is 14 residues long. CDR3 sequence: CSARTEARQNIQYF.

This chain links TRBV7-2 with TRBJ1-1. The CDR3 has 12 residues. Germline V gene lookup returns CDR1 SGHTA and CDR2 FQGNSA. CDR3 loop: CASSLIGTEAFF.

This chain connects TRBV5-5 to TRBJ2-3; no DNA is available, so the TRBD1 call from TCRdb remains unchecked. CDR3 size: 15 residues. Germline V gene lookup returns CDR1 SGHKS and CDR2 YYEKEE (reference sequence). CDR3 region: CASSFPFDRMGTQYF.

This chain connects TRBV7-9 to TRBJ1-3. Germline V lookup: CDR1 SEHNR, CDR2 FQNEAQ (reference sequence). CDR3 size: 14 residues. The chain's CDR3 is CASSLMVSGNTIYF.

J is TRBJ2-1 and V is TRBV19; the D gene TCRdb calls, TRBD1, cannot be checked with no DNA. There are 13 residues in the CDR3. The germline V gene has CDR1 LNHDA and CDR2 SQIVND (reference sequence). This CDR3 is CASSIGTYNEQFF.

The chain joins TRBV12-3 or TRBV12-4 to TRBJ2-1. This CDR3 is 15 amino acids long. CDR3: CASSLRPGPYNEQFF.

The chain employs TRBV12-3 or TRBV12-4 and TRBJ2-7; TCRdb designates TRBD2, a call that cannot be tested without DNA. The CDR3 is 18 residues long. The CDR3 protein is CASSLGTSGEIAGYEQYF.

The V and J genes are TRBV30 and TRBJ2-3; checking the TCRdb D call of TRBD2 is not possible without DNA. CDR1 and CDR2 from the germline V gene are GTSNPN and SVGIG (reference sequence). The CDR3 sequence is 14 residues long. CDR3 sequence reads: CAWSEAGPTDTQYF.